A selection of T cell receptor beta chains follows, all from one sample in a study of beta chain features in type 1 diabetes. Some clones are missing from TCRdb's copy, which holds only in-frame ones; the method was immunoSEQ multiplex PCR. The sample consists of around 240,000 clones, approximately 70% of them appearing once. Sequencing was performed on naive CD4+ T cells from blood. The receptors stem from a man younger than 45 in good health. Each CDR3 is given with its conserved first and last residue. A D gene is named only where the DNA matches it firmly. Size values are once, few and many counts, or a class for expanded clones, and some rows have none.

size	D	V	J	DNA	CDR3
few	.	TRBV11-2	TRBJ1-2	TGTGCCAGCAGCTTAGGCGGAAAGGGTGACTATGGCTACACCTTC	CASSLGGKGDYGYTF
.	TRBD1	TRBV5-1	TRBJ2-1	TGCGCCAGCAGCTCGACCGGGACAGGGAAGGTAAATGAGCAGTTCTTC	CASSSTGTGKVNEQFF
.	.	TRBV7-9	TRBJ2-7	TGTGCCAGCAGCCCCTCGTTGCCCTACGAGCAGTACTTC	CASSPSLPYEQYF
few	.	TRBV30	TRBJ2-2	TGTGCCTGCTGGGCCGACACTAACACCGGGGAGCTGTTTTTT	CACWADTNTGELFF
few	.	TRBV29-1	TRBJ2-3	TGCAGCGTTCAAACTCTCGACGGGGTTCGCACAGATACGCAGTATTTT	CSVQTLDGVRTDTQYF
.	.	TRBV29-1	TRBJ2-1	TGCAGCGTTTTGGGCGAACGTTCCTCCTACAATGAGCAGTTCTTC	CSVLGERSSYNEQFF
.	.	TRBV4-3	TRBJ2-1	TGCGCCAGCAGCCCCAGGCTGAGCTCCTACAATGAGCAGTTCTTC	CASSPRLSSYNEQFF
.	TRBD2	TRBV30	TRBJ2-5	TGTGCCTGGGATACGGGACTAGCGGGAGCAGAGACCCAGTACTTC	CAWDTGLAGAETQYF
.	.	TRBV14	TRBJ1-1	TGTGCCAGCAGCCAATCCAGGAACACTGAAGCTTTCTTT	CASSQSRNTEAFF
.	.	TRBV25-1	TRBJ2-7	TGTGCCAGCAGTCCCGGGACTGCCAGTCAGGAGTACTTC	CASSPGTASQEYF
.	TRBD1	TRBV30	TRBJ1-1	TGTGCCTGGAGTCCCGGGACAGGCCGGAACACTGAAGCTTTCTTT	CAWSPGTGRNTEAFF
few	.	TRBV4-1	TRBJ2-4	TGCGCCAGCAGCCGGGATAGCGTCAAAAACATTCAGTACTTC	CASSRDSVKNIQYF
.	TRBD1	TRBV15	TRBJ2-7	TGTGCCACCAGCCCACGACAGGGCGCCTACGAGCAGTACTTC	CATSPRQGAYEQYF
.	TRBD2	TRBV29-1	TRBJ2-1	TGCAGCGTTGACGGCGGGAGCGATGAGCAGTTCTTC	CSVDGGSDEQFF
.	TRBD2	TRBV30	TRBJ2-1	TGTGCCTGGAGTAGGACTAGCGGGAGAACGGAGTTCTTC	CAWSRTSGRTEFF
.	.	TRBV30	TRBJ2-2	TGTGCCTGGAGGAACACCGGGGAGCTGTTTTTT	CAWRNTGELFF